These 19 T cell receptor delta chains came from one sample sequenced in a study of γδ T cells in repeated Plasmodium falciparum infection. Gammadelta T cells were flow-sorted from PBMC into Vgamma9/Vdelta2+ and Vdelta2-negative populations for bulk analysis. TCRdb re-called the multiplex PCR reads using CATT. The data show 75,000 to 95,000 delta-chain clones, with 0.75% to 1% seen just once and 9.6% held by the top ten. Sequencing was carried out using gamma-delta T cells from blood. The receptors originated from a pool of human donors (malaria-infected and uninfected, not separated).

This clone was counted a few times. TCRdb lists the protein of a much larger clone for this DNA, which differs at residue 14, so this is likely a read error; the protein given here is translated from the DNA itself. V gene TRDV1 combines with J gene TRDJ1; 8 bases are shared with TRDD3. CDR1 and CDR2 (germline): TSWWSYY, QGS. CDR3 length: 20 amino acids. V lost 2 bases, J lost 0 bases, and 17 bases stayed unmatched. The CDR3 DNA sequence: TGTGCTCTTGGGGAAGGAGATACCTACGGGATACGACCGCACACCGATAAACTCATCTTT. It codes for CALGEGDTYGIRPHTDKLIF.

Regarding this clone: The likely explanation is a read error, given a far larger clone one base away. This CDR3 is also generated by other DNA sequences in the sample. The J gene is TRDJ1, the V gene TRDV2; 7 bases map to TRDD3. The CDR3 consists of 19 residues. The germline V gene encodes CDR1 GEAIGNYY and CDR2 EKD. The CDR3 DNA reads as TGTGCATGTGACACCCCATGGGATACTAAAGGCCCGTACACCGATAAACTCATCTTT. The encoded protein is CACDTPWDTKGPYTDKLIF.

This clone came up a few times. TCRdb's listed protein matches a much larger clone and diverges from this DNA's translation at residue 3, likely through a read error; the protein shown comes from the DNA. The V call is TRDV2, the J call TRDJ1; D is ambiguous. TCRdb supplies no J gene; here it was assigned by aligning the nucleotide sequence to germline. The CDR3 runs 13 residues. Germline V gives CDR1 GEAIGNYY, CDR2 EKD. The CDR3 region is CAYDTGRPDKLIF. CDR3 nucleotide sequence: TGTGCCTATGACACCGGACGACCCGATAAACTCATCTTT.

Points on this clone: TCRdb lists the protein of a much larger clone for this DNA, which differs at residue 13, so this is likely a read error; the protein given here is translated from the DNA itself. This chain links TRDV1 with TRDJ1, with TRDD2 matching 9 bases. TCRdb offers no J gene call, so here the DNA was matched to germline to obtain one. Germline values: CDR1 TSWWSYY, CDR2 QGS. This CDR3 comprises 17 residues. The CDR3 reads CALGEKTFLRYTGKLIF. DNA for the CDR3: TGTGCTCTTGGGGAAAAAACCTTCCTACGTTACACCGGTAAACTCATCTTT.

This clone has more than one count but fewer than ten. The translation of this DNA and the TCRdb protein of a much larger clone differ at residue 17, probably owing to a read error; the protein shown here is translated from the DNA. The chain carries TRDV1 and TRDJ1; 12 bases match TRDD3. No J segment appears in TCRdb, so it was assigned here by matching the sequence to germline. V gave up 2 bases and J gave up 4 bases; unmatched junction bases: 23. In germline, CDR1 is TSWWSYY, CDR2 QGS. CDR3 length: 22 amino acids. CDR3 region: CALGESLWDRLGDTTKSDKLIF. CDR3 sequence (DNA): TGTGCTCTTGGGGAAAGTCTTTGGGATCGACTGGGGGATACCACAAAGAGCGATAAACTCATCTTT.

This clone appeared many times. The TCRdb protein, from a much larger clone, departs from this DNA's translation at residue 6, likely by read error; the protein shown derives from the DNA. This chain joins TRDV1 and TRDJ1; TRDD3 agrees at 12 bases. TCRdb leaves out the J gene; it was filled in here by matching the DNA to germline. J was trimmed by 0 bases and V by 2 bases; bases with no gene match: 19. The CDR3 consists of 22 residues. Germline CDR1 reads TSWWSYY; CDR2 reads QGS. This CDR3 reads CALGEWRETGGYQGSYTDKLIF. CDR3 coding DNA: TGTGCTCTTGGGGAATGGAGGGAGACTGGGGGATACCAAGGGTCGTACACCGATAAACTCATCTTT.

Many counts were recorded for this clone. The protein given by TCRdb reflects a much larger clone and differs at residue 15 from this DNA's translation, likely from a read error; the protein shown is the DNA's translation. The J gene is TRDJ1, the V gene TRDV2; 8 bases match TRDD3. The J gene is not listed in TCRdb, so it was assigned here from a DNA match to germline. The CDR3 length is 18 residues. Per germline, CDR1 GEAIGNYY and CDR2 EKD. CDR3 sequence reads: CACDTVSRLGGGTDELIF. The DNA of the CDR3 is TGTGCCTGTGACACCGTTTCCCGACTGGGGGGGGGCACCGATGAACTCATCTTT.

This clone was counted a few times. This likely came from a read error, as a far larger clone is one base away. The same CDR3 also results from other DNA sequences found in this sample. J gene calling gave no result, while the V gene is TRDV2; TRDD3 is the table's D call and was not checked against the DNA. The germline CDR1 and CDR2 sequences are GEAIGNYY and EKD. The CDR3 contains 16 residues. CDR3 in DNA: TGTGCCTGTGACACCGGCGGGGGATACACCGGGGGGCAACTCATCTTC. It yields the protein CACDTGGGYTGGQLIF.

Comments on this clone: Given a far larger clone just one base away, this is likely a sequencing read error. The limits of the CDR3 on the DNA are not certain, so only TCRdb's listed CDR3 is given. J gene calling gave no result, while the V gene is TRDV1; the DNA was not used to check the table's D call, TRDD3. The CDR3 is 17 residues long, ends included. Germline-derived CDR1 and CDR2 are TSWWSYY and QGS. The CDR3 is CALGELPTVLYTDKLIF.

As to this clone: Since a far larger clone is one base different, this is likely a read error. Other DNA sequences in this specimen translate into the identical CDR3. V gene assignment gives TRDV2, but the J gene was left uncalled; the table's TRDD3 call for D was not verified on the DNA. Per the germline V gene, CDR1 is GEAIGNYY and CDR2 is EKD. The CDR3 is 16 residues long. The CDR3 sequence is CACDALLGAYTDKLIF. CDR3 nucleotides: TGTGCCTGTGACGCCCTACTGGGGGCTTACACCGATAAACTCATCTTC.

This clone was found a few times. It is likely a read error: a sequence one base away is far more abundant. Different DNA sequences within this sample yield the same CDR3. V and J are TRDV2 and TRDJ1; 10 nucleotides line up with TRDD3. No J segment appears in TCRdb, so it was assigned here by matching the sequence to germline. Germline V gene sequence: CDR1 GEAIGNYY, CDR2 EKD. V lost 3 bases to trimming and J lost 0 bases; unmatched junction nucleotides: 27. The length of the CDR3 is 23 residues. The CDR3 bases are TGTGCCTGTGACCCTCGCCTCTCCTACGACGTATTGGGGGATACCCCGTACACCGATAAACTCATCTTT. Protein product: CACDPRLSYDVLGDTPYTDKLIF.

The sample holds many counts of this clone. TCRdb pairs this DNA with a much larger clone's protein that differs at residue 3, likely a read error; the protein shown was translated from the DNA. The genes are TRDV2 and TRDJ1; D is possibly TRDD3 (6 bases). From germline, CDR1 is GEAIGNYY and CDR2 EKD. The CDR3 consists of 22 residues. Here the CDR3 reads CARDPILAGDPSRVFDTDKLIF. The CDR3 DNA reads TGTGCCCGTGACCCCATTTTGGCTGGGGACCCTAGTAGGGTCTTCGACACCGATAAACTCATCTTT.

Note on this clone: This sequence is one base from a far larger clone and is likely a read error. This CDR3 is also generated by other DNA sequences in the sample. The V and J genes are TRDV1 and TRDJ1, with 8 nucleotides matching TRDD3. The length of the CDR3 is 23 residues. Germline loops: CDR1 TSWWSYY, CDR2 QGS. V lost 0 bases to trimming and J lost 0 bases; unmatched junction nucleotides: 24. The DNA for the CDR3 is TGTGCTCTTGGGGAACTAGGGAGTTTTAGTGGGGGATGGCCTGTGTGGTACACCGATAAACTCATCTTT. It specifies CALGELGSFSGGWPVWYTDKLIF.

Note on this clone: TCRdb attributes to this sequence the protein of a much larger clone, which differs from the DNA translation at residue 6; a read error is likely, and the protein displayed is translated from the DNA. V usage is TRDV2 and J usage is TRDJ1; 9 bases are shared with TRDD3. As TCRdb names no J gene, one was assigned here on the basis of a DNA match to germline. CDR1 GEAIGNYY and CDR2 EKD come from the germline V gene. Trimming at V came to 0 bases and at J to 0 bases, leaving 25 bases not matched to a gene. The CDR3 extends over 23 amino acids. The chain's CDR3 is CACDTPSSNGRVGDMPHTDKLIF. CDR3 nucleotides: TGTGCCTGTGACACCCCCTCTTCCAACGGAAGGGTGGGGGATATGCCCCACACCGATAAACTCATCTTT.

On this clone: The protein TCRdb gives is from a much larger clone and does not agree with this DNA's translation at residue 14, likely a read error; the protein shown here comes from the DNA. DNA for the CDR3: TGTGCTCTTGGGGAATCAAGACTACGTCTACTCGACACCGGTAAACTCATCTTT. As protein: CALGESRLRLLDTGKLIF. The J gene is TRDJ1, the V gene TRDV1, with unresolved D. No J gene is reported in TCRdb; it was inferred here by comparing the DNA with germline. The germline gives CDR1 TSWWSYY, CDR2 QGS. CDR3 length: 18 residues.

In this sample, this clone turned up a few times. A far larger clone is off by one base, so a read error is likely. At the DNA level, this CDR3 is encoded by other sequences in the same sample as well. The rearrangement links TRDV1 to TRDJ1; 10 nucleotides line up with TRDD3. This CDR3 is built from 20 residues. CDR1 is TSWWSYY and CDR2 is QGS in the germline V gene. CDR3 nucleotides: TGTGCTCTTGGGGACCAGTTTCCTGCGTGGGGGATACATTACACCGACAAACTCATCTTT. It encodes CALGDQFPAWGIHYTDKLIF.

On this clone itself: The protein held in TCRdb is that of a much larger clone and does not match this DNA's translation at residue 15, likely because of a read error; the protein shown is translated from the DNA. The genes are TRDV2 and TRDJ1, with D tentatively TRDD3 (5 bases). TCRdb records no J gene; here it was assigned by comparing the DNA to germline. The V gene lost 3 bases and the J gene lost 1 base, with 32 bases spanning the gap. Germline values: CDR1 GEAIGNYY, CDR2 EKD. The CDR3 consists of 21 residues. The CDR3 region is CACDQTLGRVDSRKCTDKLIF. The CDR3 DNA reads TGTGCCTGTGACCAAACCCTGGGACGGGTGGACTCCCGCAAGTGCACCGATAAACTCATCTTT.

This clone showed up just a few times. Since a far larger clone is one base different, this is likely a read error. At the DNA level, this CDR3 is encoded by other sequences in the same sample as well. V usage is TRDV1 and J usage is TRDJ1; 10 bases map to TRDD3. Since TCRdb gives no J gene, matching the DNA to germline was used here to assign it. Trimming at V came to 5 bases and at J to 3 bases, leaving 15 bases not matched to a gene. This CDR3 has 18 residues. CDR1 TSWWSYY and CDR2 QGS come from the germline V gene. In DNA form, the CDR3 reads TGTGCTCTTGGGACCCGAGCCTTCGTGGGGGATACAGCCGATAAACTCATCTTT. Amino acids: CALGTRAFVGDTADKLIF.

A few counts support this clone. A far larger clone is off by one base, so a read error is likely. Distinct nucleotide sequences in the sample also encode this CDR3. This CDR3 is CALGEVLAPLGGYPGPYTDKLIF. In nucleotides, the CDR3 is TGTGCTCTTGGGGAAGTTCTGGCTCCCCTCGGGGGATACCCTGGGCCCTACACCGATAAACTCATCTTT. This sequence joins TRDV1 and TRDJ1, with TRDD3 identical over 9 bases. The J gene, not given by TCRdb, was assigned here from a germline match of the nucleotide sequence. The CDR3 contains 23 residues. CDR1 and CDR2 (germline): TSWWSYY, QGS. Germline trimming cut 2 bases from V and 0 bases from J; bases unmatched to any gene: 25.